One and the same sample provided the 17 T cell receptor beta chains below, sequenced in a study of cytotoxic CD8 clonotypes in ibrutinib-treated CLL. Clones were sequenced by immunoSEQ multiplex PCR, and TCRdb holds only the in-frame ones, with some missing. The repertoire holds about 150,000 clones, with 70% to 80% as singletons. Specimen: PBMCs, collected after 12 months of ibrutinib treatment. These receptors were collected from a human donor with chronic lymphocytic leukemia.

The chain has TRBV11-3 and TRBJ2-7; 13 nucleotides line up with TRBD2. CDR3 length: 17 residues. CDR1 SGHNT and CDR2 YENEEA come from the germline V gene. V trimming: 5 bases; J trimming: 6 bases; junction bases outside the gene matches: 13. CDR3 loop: CASSPRSRTSGSGEQYF. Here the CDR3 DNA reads TGTGCCAGCAGCCCTAGGTCCCGGACTAGCGGGAGTGGCGAGCAGTACTTC.

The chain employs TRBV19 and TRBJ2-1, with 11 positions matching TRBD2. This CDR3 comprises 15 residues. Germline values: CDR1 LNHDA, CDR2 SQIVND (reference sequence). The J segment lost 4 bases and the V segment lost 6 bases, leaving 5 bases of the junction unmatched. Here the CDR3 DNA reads TGTGCCAGTAGATCGACTAGCGGGGCATACAATGAGCAGTTCTTC. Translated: CASRSTSGAYNEQFF.

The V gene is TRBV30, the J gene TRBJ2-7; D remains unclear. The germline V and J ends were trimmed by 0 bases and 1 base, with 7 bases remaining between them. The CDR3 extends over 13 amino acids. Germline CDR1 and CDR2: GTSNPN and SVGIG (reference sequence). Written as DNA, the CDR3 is TGTGCCTGGAGTGTAGCCGATTCCTACGAGCAGTACTTC. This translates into CAWSVADSYEQYF.

Here the CDR3 reads CASSLSGGSTYEQYF. DNA for the CDR3: TGTGCCAGCAGCTTATCCGGGGGGAGTACCTACGAGCAGTACTTC. This chain links TRBV7-9 with TRBJ2-7; 7 nucleotides line up with TRBD2. Germline lookup yields CDR1 SEHNR and CDR2 FQNEAQ (reference sequence). The V and J ends lost 2 bases and 2 bases, in that order; junction bases with no gene match: 6. This CDR3 comprises 15 residues. The variable domain in full, with the rest retrieved from reference TRBV7-9 and TRBJ2-7, is DTGVSQNPRHKITKRGQNVTFRCDPISEHNRLYWYRQTLGQGPEFLTYFQNEAQLEKSRLLSDRFSAERPKGSFSTLEIQRTEQGDSAMYLCASSLSGGSTYEQYFGPGTRLTVT.

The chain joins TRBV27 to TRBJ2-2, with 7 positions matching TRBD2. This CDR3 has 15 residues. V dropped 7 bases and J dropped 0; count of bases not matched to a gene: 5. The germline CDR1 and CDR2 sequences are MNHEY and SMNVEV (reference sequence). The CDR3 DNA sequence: TGTGCCAGCACCTTTAGCGGGCCGAACACCGGGGAGCTGTTTTTT. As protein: CASTFSGPNTGELFF.

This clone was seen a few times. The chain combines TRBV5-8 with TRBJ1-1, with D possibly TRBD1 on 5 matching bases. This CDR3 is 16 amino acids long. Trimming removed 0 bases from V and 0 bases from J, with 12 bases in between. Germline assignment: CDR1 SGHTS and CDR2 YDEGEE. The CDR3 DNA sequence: TGTGCCAGCAGCTTGGCGGGGGGTGTACTGAACACTGAAGCTTTCTTT. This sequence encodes CASSLAGGVLNTEAFF.

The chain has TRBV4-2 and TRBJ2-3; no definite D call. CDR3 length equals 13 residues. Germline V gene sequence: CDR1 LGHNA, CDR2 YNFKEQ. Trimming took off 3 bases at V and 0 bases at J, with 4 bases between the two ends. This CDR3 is CASSQQSTDTQYF. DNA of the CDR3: TGTGCCAGCAGCCAGCAAAGCACAGATACGCAGTATTTT.

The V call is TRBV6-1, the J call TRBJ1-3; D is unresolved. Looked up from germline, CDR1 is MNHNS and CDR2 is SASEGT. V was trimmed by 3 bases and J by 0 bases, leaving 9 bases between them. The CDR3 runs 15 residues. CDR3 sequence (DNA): TGTGCCAGCAGTGACCTGGGCCTCTCTGGAAACACCATATATTTT. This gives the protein CASSDLGLSGNTIYF.

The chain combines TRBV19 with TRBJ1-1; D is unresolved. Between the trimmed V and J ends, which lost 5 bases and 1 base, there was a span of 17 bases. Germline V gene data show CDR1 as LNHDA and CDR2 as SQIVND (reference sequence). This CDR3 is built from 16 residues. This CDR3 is CASSPPLRQRNTEAFF. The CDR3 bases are TGTGCCAGTAGTCCCCCTCTACGGCAGAGGAACACTGAAGCTTTCTTT.

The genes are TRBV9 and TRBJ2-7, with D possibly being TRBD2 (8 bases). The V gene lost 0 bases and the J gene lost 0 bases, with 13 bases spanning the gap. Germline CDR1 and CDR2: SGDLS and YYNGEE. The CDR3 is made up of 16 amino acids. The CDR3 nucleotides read TGTGCCAGCAGCGTAGCGGGAGGGGGCGGCTCCTACGAGCAGTACTTC. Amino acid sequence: CASSVAGGGGSYEQYF.

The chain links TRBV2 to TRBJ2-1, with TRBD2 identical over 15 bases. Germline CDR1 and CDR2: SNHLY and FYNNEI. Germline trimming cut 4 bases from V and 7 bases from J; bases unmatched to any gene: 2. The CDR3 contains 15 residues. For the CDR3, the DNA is TGTGCCAGCAGTGTGGGACTAGCGGGAGGTAATGAGCAGTTCTTC. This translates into CASSVGLAGGNEQFF.

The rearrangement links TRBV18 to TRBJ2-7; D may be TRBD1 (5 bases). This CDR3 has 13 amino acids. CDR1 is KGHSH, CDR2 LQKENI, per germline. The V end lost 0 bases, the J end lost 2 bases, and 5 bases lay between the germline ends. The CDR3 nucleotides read TGTGCCAGCTCACCACCGACAGCCTACGAGCAGTACTTC. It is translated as CASSPPTAYEQYF.

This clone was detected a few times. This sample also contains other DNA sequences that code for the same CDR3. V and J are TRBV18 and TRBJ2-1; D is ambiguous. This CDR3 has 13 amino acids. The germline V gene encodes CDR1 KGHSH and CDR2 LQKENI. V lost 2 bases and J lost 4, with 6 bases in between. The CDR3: CASSPSSYNEQFF. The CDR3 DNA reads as TGTGCCAGCTCACCATCTTCTTACAATGAGCAGTTCTTC.

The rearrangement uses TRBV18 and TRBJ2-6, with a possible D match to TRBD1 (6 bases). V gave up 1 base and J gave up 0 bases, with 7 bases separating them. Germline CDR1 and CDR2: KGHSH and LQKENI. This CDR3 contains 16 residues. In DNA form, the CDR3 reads TGTGCCAGCTCACCACGACAGGCCTCTGGGGCCAACGTCCTGACTTTC. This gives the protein CASSPRQASGANVLTF.

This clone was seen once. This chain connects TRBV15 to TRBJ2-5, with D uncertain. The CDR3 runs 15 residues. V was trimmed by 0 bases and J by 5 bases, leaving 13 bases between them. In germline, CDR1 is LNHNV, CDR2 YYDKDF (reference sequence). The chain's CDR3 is CATSREVGVYETQYF. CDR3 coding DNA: TGTGCCACCAGCAGAGAGGTTGGTGTGTATGAGACCCAGTACTTC.

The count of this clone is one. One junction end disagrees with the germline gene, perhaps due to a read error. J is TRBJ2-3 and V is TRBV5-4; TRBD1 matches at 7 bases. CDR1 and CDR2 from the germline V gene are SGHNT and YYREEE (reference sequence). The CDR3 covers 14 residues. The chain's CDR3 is CASSLDRGTDTQYF. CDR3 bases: TGTGCCAGCAGCTTGGACAGGGGCACGGATACGCAGTATTTT.

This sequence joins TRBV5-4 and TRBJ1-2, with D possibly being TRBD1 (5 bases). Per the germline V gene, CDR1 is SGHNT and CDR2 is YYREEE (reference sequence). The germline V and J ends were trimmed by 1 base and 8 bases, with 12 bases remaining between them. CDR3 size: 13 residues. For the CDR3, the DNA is TGTGCCAGCAGCTTGCCCACGGAGGGGGGCTACACCTTC. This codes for CASSLPTEGGYTF.